One T cell receptor (beta chain) is described in this entry. The antigen is not known. This specimen comes from a study of CD8+ T cells in alopecia areata. Study-level information: For 6 to 18 months, tofacitinib was taken, and 6 months off drug followed.

The authors extracted RNA and reverse transcribed it into cDNA as the sequencing template. This table comes from immunoSEQ multiplex PCR, and its TCRdb copy is limited to in-frame clones, with some not included. The table lists more than 200,000 clones, 67% of them singletons, with around 1.2% in the top ten. Germline CDR1 is MGHRA and CDR2 is YSYEKL. V lost 4 bases, J lost 0 bases, and 6 bases lay in between. The CDR3 has 14 amino acids. Peripheral blood, together with lesional scalp punch biopsies, was collected from alopecia areata patients. Points from the study as a whole: The study also sequences resident alphabeta T cells of normal skin in scalp samples. It was less clear whether patients shared TCRs than it was in mice, possibly because of HLA.

This chain uses TRBV4-1 with TRBJ1-4; D remains unclear. The TCR comes from a human donor with alopecia areata. This sample comprised CD4+ T cells sorted from blood, obtained at week 0. The CDR3 DNA reads TGCGCCAGCAGCCTCTTGGCAACTAATGAAAAACTGTTTTTT. It is translated as CASSLLATNEKLFF.